The source of this T cell receptor (beta chain) is a study of blood T cell repertoires in COVID-19. At the level of the study: The samples span acute and convalescent COVID-19 from the United States, Italy and Spain.

Per the original methods: Amplified reference gene primers provided the basis for estimating nucleated cell counts. Generated by immunoSEQ multiplex PCR, the TCRdb table keeps only in-frame clones and is missing some. V and J calls and clone size follow that table, whereas D and trimming were derived from the DNA. The table lists 330,000 or so clones, roughly 90% of them singletons. V lost 3 bases to trimming and J lost 4 bases; unmatched junction nucleotides: 12. The CDR3 sequence is 17 residues long. In germline, CDR1 is SGDLS, CDR2 YYNGEE. All enrollees were roughly 18 to 95 years old and from about two dozen US areas. Recovery meant two consecutive negative NP/OP PCR tests, professional clearance, or resolved symptoms.

This chain uses TRBV9 with TRBJ2-5; 10 bases align to TRBD2. The source is a woman aged 25 to 39 who had recovered from COVID-19. Specimen: PBMCs or T cells enriched from blood (not recorded which). The CDR3 DNA reads as TGTGCCAGCAGCGGGCCCCTTAGCGGGAGGTTTGGAGAGACCCAGTACTTC. The encoded protein is CASSGPLSGRFGETQYF.